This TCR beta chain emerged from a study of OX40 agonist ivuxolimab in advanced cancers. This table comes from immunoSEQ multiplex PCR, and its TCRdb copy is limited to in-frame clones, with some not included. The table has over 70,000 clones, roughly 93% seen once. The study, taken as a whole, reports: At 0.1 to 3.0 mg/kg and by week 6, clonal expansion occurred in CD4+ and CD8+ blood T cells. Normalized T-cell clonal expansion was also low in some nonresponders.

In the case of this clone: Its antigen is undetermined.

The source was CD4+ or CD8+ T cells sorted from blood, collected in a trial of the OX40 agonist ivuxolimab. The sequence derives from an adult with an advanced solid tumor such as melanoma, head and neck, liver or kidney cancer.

CDR3: CASSPGTGYLWPGNTIYF. Written as DNA, the CDR3 is TGCGCCAGCAGCCCCGGGACAGGGTATCTCTGGCCTGGAAACACCATATATTTT. This chain links TRBV10-1 with TRBJ1-3; 9 bases align to TRBD1. The CDR3 sequence is 18 residues long. Germline V gene sequence: CDR1 WNHNN, CDR2 SYGVQD (reference sequence). V lost 6 bases to trimming and J lost 2 bases; unmatched junction nucleotides: 14.